This T cell receptor (beta chain) was identified in a study of Ad26.COV2.S vaccination and SARS-CoV-2 variants. Overall study results and limits: Substantial response breadth was reportedly seen for spike-specific CD8+ and CD4+ T cells after vaccination. Analytic work on TCR breadth and depth might have understated the full extent of total T cell responses. Vaccinees showed greater spike-specific TCR breadth than placebo recipients. It was found that vaccine and placebo recipients had similar non-spike TCR breadth.

The CDR3 length is 15 residues. Germline CDR1 is SGHDT and CDR2 is YYEEEE. V dropped 3 bases and J dropped 4 bases, with 16 bases sitting between them. Sequenced by immunoSEQ multiplex PCR; TCRdb stores in-frame clones only, minus some. The table includes more than 150,000 clones, 70% to 90% detected once. Concerning this clone: Its antigen is currently unknown.

This TCR came from a human donor who had recovered from COVID-19. The rearrangement links TRBV5-6 to TRBJ1-2; D unresolved. Sequencing was performed on peripheral blood, taken after recovery from COVID-19. CDR3 sequence: CASSSISTEIYGYTF. CDR3 nucleotides: TGTGCCAGCAGCTCGATTTCAACAGAAATCTATGGCTACACCTTC.